This T cell receptor (beta chain) was observed in a study of T cells after yellow fever vaccination. This CDR3 spans 15 amino acids. The germline V gene has CDR1 MNHNS and CDR2 SASEGT. V dropped 6 bases and J dropped 0; count of bases not matched to a gene: 4. Using its own MiXCR run on the 5' RACE reads, TCRdb lists one record per CDR3 protein. Of about 580,000 distinct CDR3 sequences in the sample, 17% were seen once. The chain is built from TRBV6-1 and TRBJ2-2; TRBD1 matches 7 bases. The source is a man younger than 30 who received the YFV17D yellow fever vaccine. Sequencing was performed on PBMCs, taken 5 days after the first yellow fever vaccination. The CDR3 region has the DNA TGTGCCAGCAGAAGTCAGGGGGCGAACACCGGGGAGCTGTTTTTT. Protein product: CASRSQGANTGELFF.